The 7 T cell receptor beta chains below come from one sample, sequenced in a study of monozygotic twins with inflammatory bowel disease. TCRdb re-called the 5' RACE reads and gives one entry per CDR3 protein, without DNA. The sample has fewer than 450,000 distinct CDR3 sequences, and its top ten clones hold 2.6%. The material sequenced was blood. The receptors stem from a human donor with ulcerative colitis or Crohn's disease, or a healthy co-twin of an affected twin (not recorded which).

The chain uses TRBV6-2 or TRBV6-3 and TRBJ1-2; the D call from TCRdb, TRBD1, cannot be confirmed without DNA. This CDR3 has 16 residues. Germline assignment: CDR1 MNHEY and CDR2 SVGEGT. CDR3 sequence: CASSSFGQAPNYGYTF.

The chain uses TRBV20-1 and TRBJ2-1; TCRdb's D call of TRBD2 is untestable without DNA. The V gene's germline CDR1 is DFQATT and CDR2 SNEGSKA (reference sequence). The CDR3 spans 14 residues. The CDR3 sequence: CSAGSSGANNEQFF.

This sequence joins TRBV12-3 or TRBV12-4 and TRBJ2-2; with no DNA, the TCRdb D assignment of TRBD2 cannot be verified. CDR3 size: 19 residues. This chain's CDR3 is CASSPPGLAGGPSTGELFF.

The V and J genes are TRBV5-1 and TRBJ1-1. Germline lookup yields CDR1 SGHRS and CDR2 YFSETQ. The CDR3 has 15 residues. This CDR3 is CASSPGEGSNTEAFF.

This chain uses TRBV11-3 with TRBJ1-2; the TRBD1 assignment by TCRdb is unverifiable without DNA. The germline V gene encodes CDR1 SGHNT and CDR2 YENEEA. This CDR3 spans 16 amino acids. The CDR3 reads CASSSEGRQGDYGYTF.

The rearrangement links TRBV20-1 to TRBJ2-1; TCRdb's D call, TRBD2, is unchecked because there is no DNA. Looked up from germline, CDR1 is DFQATT and CDR2 is SNEGSKA (reference sequence). The length of the CDR3 is 15 residues. CDR3 sequence reads: CSARELRGGYNEQFF.

V usage is TRBV6-2 or TRBV6-3 and J usage is TRBJ1-1; TCRdb picks TRBD1, but there is no DNA to check that call. The CDR3 is made up of 15 amino acids. Germline V gene data show CDR1 as MNHEY and CDR2 as SVGEGT. CDR3 amino acids: CASSLGQGVSREAFF.